Listed here are 18 T cell receptor beta chains from one sample, sequenced in a study of OX40 agonist ivuxolimab in advanced cancers. Repertoires were generated with immunoSEQ multiplex PCR, while TCRdb's copy carries only in-frame clones and drops some. Among fewer than 25,000 clones, under 70% were seen once, and the ten largest hold 9.5% to 15%. The sequencing used CD4+ or CD8+ T cells sorted from blood, collected in a trial of the OX40 agonist ivuxolimab. These receptors were obtained from an adult with an advanced solid tumor such as melanoma, head and neck, liver or kidney cancer.

This chain joins TRBV5-1 and TRBJ2-2; the match to TRBD1 covers 8 bases. The J segment lost 3 bases and the V segment lost 0 bases, leaving 4 bases of the junction unmatched. The CDR3 runs to 16 residues. Germline CDR1 reads SGHRS; CDR2 reads YFSETQ. CDR3 sequence (DNA): TGCGCCAGCAGCTTGGCCGGGACAGGTTACACCGGGGAGCTGTTTTTT. This translates into CASSLAGTGYTGELFF.

The gene calls are TRBV28 and TRBJ2-3, with TRBD1 matching over 9 bases. V lost 0 bases to trimming and J lost 0 bases; unmatched junction nucleotides: 4. The CDR3 sequence is 17 residues long. Germline CDR1 is MDHEN and CDR2 is SYDVKM. The CDR3 DNA reads as TGTGCCAGCAGTTTATGGGGACAGGGATCGAGCACAGATACGCAGTATTTT. Translated, it gives CASSLWGQGSSTDTQYF.

This chain uses TRBV9 with TRBJ2-1; D may match TRBD1 or TRBD2 (6 bases each). The CDR3 is 14 residues long. V was shortened by 4 bases and J by 8 bases, with 16 bases between the two germline ends. Germline V gives CDR1 SGDLS, CDR2 YYNGEE. CDR3 sequence reads: CASSPGGGRDEQFF. The CDR3 DNA reads TGTGCCAGCAGCCCAGGAGGGGGGCGGGATGAGCAGTTCTTC.

The V and J genes are TRBV9 and TRBJ1-1; 9 positions agree with TRBD1. Germline-derived CDR1 and CDR2 are SGDLS and YYNGEE. The ends lost 4 bases at V and 0 bases at J; junction bases unmatched: 7. There are 16 residues in the CDR3. CDR3 in DNA: TGTGCCAGCAGCCCCGGGACAGGGCATATGAACACTGAAGCTTTCTTT. Translating it yields CASSPGTGHMNTEAFF. The complete variable domain, with remaining parts taken from reference TRBV9 and TRBJ1-1, reads DSGVTQTPKHLITATGQRVTLRCSPRSGDLSVYWYQQSLDQGLQFLIQYYNGEERAKGNILERFSAQQFPDLHSELNLSSLELGDSALYFCASSPGTGHMNTEAFFGQGTRLTVV.

The chain employs TRBV11-1 and TRBJ2-7; 11 bases agree with TRBD1. Losses at the gene ends were 3 bases for V and 3 bases for J; bases not matched to a gene: 4. The germline V gene encodes CDR1 SGHAT and CDR2 FQDESV (reference sequence). The length of the CDR3 is 15 residues. For the CDR3, the DNA is TGTGCCAGCAGCTTCCGGACAGGGGGCAACTACGAGCAGTACTTC. Protein product: CASSFRTGGNYEQYF.

This clone was observed a few times. The V and J genes are TRBV7-8 and TRBJ2-7, with 10 bases identical to TRBD1. The CDR3 is 15 amino acids. The germline CDR1 and CDR2 sequences are SGHVS and FQNEAQ. The V and J ends lost 4 bases and 6 bases, in that order; junction bases with no gene match: 9. The CDR3 reads CASSSDRGPVSEQYF. CDR3 nucleotide sequence: TGTGCCAGCAGCTCAGACAGGGGGCCCGTAAGCGAGCAGTACTTC. Supplemented by reference TRBV7-8 and TRBJ2-7, the full variable domain reads GAGVSQSPRYKVAKRGQDVALRCDPISGHVSLFWYQQALGQGPEFLTYFQNEAQLDKSGLPSDRFFAERPEGSVSTLKIQRTQQEDSAVYLCASSSDRGPVSEQYFGPGTRLTVT.

V usage is TRBV15 and J usage is TRBJ2-2; no definite D call. V was shortened by 3 bases and J by 6 bases, with 8 bases between the two germline ends. The germline V gene encodes CDR1 LNHNV and CDR2 YYDKDF (reference sequence). This CDR3 is built from 13 residues. CDR3 bases: TGTGCCACCAGCAGCTTCCTGCCCGGGGAGCTGTTTTTT. Its translation is CATSSFLPGELFF.

The CDR3 is CASSLQNTGELFF. The CDR3 DNA sequence: TGTGCCAGCAGCCTCCAGAACACCGGGGAGCTGTTTTTT. The V and J genes are TRBV19 and TRBJ2-2, with D unclear. V was cut by 9 bases and J by 1 base, with 9 bases left in between. Germline loops: CDR1 LNHDA, CDR2 SQIVND (reference sequence). The CDR3 covers 13 residues.

The chain combines TRBV11-1 with TRBJ2-1; 12 bases agree with TRBD2. This CDR3 comprises 15 residues. The V gene's germline CDR1 is SGHAT and CDR2 FQDESV (reference sequence). J gave up 9 bases and V 1 base, and 4 bases lay outside the gene matches. DNA of the CDR3: TGTGCCAGCAGCTTAGGTACTAGCGGGGGGTCTGAGCAGTTCTTC. Translating it yields CASSLGTSGGSEQFF.

This sequence joins TRBV7-3 and TRBJ1-2; 10 nucleotides agree with TRBD1. This CDR3 contains 16 residues. With 6 bases clipped from V and 5 bases from J, the junction kept 12 bases outside the gene matches. CDR1 and CDR2 (germline): SGHTA, FQGTGA. CDR3 sequence: CASSPTGGASGYGYTF. The CDR3 DNA sequence: TGTGCCAGCAGTCCGACAGGGGGCGCGTCTGGATATGGCTACACCTTC.

V gene TRBV19 combines with J gene TRBJ1-5; D gene unclear. The length of the CDR3 is 13 residues. The V and J ends lost 1 base and 6 bases respectively, with 7 bases between them. Per germline, CDR1 LNHDA and CDR2 SQIVND (reference sequence). DNA of the CDR3: TGTGCCAGTAGTATAGGGTTGGGTCAGCCCCAGCATTTT. The encoded protein is CASSIGLGQPQHF.

The chain uses TRBV10-3 and TRBJ1-5; 8 bases line up with TRBD1. Germline V CDR1 and CDR2: ENHRY, SYGVKD. V lost 2 bases and J lost 6; bases outside the gene matches: 6. The CDR3 runs 15 residues. This CDR3 reads CAISEGQGYAQPQHF. In DNA, the CDR3 is TGTGCCATCAGTGAGGGACAGGGTTACGCTCAGCCCCAGCATTTT.

The chain is built from TRBV2 and TRBJ2-7, with a tentative D call TRBD2 (8 bases). The germline V and J ends were trimmed by 5 bases and 0 bases, with 17 bases remaining between them. Germline assignment: CDR1 SNHLY and CDR2 FYNNEI. This CDR3 comprises 16 residues. The CDR3 reads CASSFLSGDSSYEQYF. DNA of the CDR3: TGTGCCAGCAGTTTCCTTAGCGGGGACAGCTCCTACGAGCAGTACTTC.

This chain connects TRBV5-1 to TRBJ2-7; the D is unclear. Trimming shortened V by 2 bases and J by 6 bases, and 9 bases separated the two germline ends. CDR3 size: 12 residues. Germline-derived CDR1 and CDR2 are SGHRS and YFSETQ. The CDR3 loop is CASSFKASEQYF. In DNA form, the CDR3 reads TGCGCCAGCAGCTTTAAGGCCTCCGAGCAGTACTTC.

The chain recombines TRBV7-9 with TRBJ2-3, with 8 bases fitting TRBD1. This CDR3 is 17 amino acids long. V lost 6 bases to trimming and J lost 0 bases; unmatched junction nucleotides: 11. Germline V gene sequence: CDR1 SEHNR, CDR2 FQNEAQ (reference sequence). CDR3 in amino acids: CASSQDRDIPSTDTQYF. In nucleotides, the CDR3 is TGTGCCAGCAGTCAGGACAGGGACATACCAAGCACAGATACGCAGTATTTT.

The V gene is TRBV11-2, the J gene TRBJ2-7; no reliable D call. CDR3 length equals 15 residues. Deletions cut 2 bases from V and 3 bases from J, with 14 bases between. Germline assignment: CDR1 SGHAT and CDR2 FQNNGV. The chain's CDR3 is CASSLYVGLDYEQYF. The CDR3 DNA sequence: TGTGCCAGCAGCTTATATGTAGGGCTGGACTACGAGCAGTACTTC. Combining the CDR3 with reference TRBV11-2 and TRBJ2-7 gives the whole variable domain EAGVAQSPRYKIIEKRQSVAFWCNPISGHATLYWYQQILGQGPKLLIQFQNNGVVDDSQLPKDRFSAERLKGVDSTLKIQPAKLEDSAVYLCASSLYVGLDYEQYFGPGTRLTVT.

This clone was seen at least ten times. The rearrangement links TRBV28 to TRBJ2-7, with D perhaps being TRBD1 or TRBD2 (6 bases each). V was shortened by 6 bases and J by 7 bases, with 13 bases between the two germline ends. Germline CDR1 reads MDHEN; CDR2 reads SYDVKM. CDR3 size: 12 residues. Here the CDR3 reads CASRVTGLEQYF. CDR3 sequence (DNA): TGTGCCAGCAGGGTGACAGGACTAGAGCAGTACTTC.

This chain joins TRBV7-9 and TRBJ2-5; D gene uncertain. This CDR3 is built from 13 residues. CDR1 is SEHNR and CDR2 is FQNEAQ in the germline V gene (reference sequence). Trimming removed 7 bases from V and 0 bases from J, with 9 bases in between. CDR3 DNA sequence: TGTGCCAGCACCAAAACGTACCAAGAGACCCAGTACTTC. Its protein product is CASTKTYQETQYF. Full variable domain (rest looked up from reference TRBV7-9 and TRBJ2-5): DTGVSQNPRHKITKRGQNVTFRCDPISEHNRLYWYRQTLGQGPEFLTYFQNEAQLEKSRLLSDRFSAERPKGSFSTLEIQRTEQGDSAMYLCASTKTYQETQYFGPGTRLLVL.